The T cell receptor (beta chain) described here comes from a study of early T cells in non-severe SARS-CoV-2 infection. Turning to the study itself: The sequenced material was bulk RNA from unsorted whole blood, and its chains were unpaired.

Study conclusions and caveats: The study's VDJdb matching favored anti-spike CD8 responses and missed private and CD4 specificities.

Individual cDNA molecules received unique molecular identifiers during library preparation. TCRdb called the 5' RACE reads again in MiXCR, with one record for every CDR3 protein. Seen here are 54,000 or so distinct CDR3 sequences, 10% to 15% observed once, and the top ten hold approximately 4.8%. V shed 4 bases and J 2 bases; nucleotides not matched to a gene: 1. The CDR3 spans 15 residues. Germline assignment: CDR1 MNHEY and CDR2 SVGAGI. On this clonotype: What it binds is not known.

The clonotype comes from an adult who was a healthcare worker with PCR-confirmed SARS-CoV-2 infection or an uninfected control (not recorded which). The chain is built from TRBV6-5 and TRBJ2-1, with 11 bases fitting TRBD2. The sequencing input was whole blood. In nucleotides, the CDR3 is TGTGCCAGCAGTTTTAGCGGGGGGGCCTACAATGAGCAGTTCTTC. Translated: CASSFSGGAYNEQFF.